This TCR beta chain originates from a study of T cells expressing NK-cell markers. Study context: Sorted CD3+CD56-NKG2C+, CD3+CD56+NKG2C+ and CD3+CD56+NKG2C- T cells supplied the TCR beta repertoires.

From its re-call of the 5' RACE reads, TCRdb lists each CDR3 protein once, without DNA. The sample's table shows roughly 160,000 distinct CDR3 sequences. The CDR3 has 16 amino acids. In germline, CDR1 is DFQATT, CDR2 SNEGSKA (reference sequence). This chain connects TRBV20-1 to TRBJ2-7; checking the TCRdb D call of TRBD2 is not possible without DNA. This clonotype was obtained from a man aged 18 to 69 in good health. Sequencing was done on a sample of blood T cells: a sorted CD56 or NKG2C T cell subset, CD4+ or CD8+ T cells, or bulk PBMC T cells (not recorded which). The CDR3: CSARVTPTSGGWEQYF.